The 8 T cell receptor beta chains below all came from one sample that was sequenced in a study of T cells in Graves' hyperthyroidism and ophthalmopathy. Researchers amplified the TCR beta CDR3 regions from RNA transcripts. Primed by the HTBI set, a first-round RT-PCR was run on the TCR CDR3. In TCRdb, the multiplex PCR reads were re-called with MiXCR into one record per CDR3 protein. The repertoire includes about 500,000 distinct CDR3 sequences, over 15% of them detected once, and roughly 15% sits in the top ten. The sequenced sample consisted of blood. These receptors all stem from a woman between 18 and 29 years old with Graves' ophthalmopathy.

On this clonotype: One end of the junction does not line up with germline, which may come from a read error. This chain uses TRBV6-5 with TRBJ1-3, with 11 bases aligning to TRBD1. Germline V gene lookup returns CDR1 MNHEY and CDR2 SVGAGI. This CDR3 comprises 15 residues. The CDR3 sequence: CASSFGTGGGNTIHF. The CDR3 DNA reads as TGTGCCAGCAGTTTTGGGACAGGGGGTGGAAACACCATACATTTT.

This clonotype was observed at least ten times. The CDR3 protein is CASSLVAGGHNEQFF. DNA for the CDR3: TGTGCCAGTAGTCTAGTAGCGGGAGGACACAATGAGCAGTTCTTC. The chain couples TRBV19 to TRBJ2-1, with 10 bases lining up with TRBD2. The V gene end was trimmed by 5 bases and the J gene end by 5 bases; junction bases not matched to a gene: 6. Germline-derived CDR1 and CDR2 are LNHDA and SQIVND (reference sequence). The CDR3 consists of 15 residues.

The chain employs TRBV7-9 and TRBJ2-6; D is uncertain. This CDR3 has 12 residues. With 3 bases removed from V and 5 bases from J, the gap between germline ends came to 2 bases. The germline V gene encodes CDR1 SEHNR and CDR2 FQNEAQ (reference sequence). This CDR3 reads CASSFWANVLTF. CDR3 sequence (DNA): TGTGCCAGCAGCTTTTGGGCCAACGTCCTGACTTTC.

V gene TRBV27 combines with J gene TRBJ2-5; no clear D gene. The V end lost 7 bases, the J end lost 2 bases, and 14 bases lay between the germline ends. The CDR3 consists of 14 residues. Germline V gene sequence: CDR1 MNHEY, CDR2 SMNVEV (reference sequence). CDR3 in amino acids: CASTSLQVQETQYF. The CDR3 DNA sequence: TGTGCCAGCACTTCCCTCCAGGTTCAAGAGACCCAGTACTTC.

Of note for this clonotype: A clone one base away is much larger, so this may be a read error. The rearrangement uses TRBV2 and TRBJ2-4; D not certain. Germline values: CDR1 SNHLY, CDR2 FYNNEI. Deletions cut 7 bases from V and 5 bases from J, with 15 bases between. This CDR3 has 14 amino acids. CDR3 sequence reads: CASNKNGIQNIQYF. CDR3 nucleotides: TGTGCCAGCAATAAGAATGGTATACAAAACATTCAGTACTTC.

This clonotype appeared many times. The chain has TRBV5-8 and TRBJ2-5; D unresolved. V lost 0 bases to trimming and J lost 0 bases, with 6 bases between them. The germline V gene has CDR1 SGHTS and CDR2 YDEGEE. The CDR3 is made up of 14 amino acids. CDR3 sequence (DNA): TGTGCCAGCAGCTTGGTCAGGTACCAAGAGACCCAGTACTTC. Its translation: CASSLVRYQETQYF.

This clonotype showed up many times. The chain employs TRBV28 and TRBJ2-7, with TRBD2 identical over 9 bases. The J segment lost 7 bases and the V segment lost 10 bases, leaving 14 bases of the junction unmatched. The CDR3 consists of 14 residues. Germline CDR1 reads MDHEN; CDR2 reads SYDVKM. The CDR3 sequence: CATYRGGRAEEQYF. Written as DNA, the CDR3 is TGTGCCACCTATAGAGGCGGGAGGGCCGAAGAGCAGTACTTC.

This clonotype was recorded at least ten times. DNA for the CDR3: TGCAGTGCTAGGAGGTCTAGACCTGACAATGAGCAGTTCTTC. Encoded protein: CSARRSRPDNEQFF. V and J are TRBV20-1 and TRBJ2-1; D gene uncertain. Germline assignment: CDR1 DFQATT and CDR2 SNEGSKA (reference sequence). V dropped 3 bases and J dropped 5 bases, with 14 bases sitting between them. This CDR3 has 14 residues.